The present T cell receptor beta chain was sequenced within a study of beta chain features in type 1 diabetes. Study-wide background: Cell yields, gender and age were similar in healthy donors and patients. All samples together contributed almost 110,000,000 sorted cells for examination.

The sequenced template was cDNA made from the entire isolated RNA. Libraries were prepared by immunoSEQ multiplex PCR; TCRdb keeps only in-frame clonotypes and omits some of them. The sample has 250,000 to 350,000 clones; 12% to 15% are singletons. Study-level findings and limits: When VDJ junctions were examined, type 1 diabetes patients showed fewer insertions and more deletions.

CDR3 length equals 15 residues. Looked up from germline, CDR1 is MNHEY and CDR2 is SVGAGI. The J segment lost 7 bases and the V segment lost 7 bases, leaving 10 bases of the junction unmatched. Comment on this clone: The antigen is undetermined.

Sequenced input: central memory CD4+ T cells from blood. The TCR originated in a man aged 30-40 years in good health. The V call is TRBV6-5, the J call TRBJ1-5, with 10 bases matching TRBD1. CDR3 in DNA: TGTGCCAGCACCTTGACAGGGGGCGGCGGGCAGCCCCAGCATTTT. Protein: CASTLTGGGGQPQHF.